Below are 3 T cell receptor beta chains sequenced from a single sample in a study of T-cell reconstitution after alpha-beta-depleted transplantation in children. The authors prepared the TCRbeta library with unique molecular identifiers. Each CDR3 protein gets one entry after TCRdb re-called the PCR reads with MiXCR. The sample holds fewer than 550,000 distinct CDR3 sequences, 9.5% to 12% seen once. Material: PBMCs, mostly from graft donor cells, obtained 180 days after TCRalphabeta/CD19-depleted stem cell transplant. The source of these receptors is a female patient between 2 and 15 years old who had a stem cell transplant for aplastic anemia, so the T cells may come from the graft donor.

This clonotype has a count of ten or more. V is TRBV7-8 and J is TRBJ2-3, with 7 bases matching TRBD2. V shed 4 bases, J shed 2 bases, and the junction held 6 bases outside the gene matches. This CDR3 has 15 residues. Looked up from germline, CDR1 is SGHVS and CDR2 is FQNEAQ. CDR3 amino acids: CASSSKRGLTDTQYF. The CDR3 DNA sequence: TGTGCCAGCAGCTCTAAGCGGGGCCTCACAGATACGCAGTATTTT.

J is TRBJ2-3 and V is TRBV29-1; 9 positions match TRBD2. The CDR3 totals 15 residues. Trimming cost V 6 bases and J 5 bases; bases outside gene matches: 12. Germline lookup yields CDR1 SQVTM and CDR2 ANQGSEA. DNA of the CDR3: TGCAGCGTACAGACAACTAGCGGGCTGGTAGATACGCAGTATTTT. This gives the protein CSVQTTSGLVDTQYF.

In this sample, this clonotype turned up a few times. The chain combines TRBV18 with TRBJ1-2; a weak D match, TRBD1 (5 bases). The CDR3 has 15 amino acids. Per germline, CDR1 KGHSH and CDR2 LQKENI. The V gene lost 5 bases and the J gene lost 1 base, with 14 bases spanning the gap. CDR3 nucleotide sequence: TGTGCCAGCTCAACCCAGGGCGGCAATAACTATGGCTACACCTTC. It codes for CASSTQGGNNYGYTF. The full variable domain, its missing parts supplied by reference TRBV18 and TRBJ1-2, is NAGVMQNPRHLVRRRGQEARLRCSPMKGHSHVYWYRQLPEEGLKFMVYLQKENIIDESGMPKERFSAEFPKEGPSILRIQQVVRGDSAAYFCASSTQGGNNYGYTFGSGTRLTVV.